This T cell receptor (beta chain) was recovered during a study of CD8 T cells in ankylosing spondylitis. The study, taken as a whole, reports: Reactive arthritis synovial fluid and blood previously showed some of these motif variants. Ankylosing spondylitis blood appeared to be characterized by a TCR beta motif of several highly homologous variants.

This CDR3 has 12 residues. From the 5' RACE reads, TCRdb called clonotypes with MiXCR, one entry per CDR3 protein. In the table there are about 88,000 distinct CDR3 sequences, roughly 30% of which are singletons. In the case of this clonotype: Its antigen is still unknown.

Sequenced sample: blood, either unsorted or a sorted T cell fraction (not recorded which). The chain carries TRBV21-1 and TRBJ2-2. TRBV21-1 is classified as a pseudogene. This TCR was sampled from a male donor with ankylosing spondylitis or in good health (not recorded which). In DNA form, the CDR3 reads TGTGCCAGCAAGGACGGACCCGGGGAGCTGTTTTTT. Translated: CASKDGPGELFF.